This TCR beta chain stems from a study of shared clonotypes between healthy human individuals. The CDR3 is 15 residues long. Germline assignment: CDR1 KGHSH and CDR2 LQKENI. J gave up 1 base and V 5 bases, and 0 bases lay outside the gene matches. Original processing notes: For the immunoSEQ data, sequences were junction-only without quality scores, so filtering differed. The method was immunoSEQ multiplex PCR; TCRdb's version includes in-frame clones alone and lacks a portion of them. V, J and clone size were drawn from that table, and D and trimming were deduced from the DNA. The sample comprises about 1.1 million clones, about 80% of which are singletons, and 0.7% to 0.95% rests with the top ten.

Source material: memory CD4+ T cells from PBMCs. As to subset: CD45RA-negative fraction. The chain has TRBV18 and TRBJ2-2; TRBD2 aligns across 11 bases. This clonotype was sampled from a man aged 18 to 29 in good health. Some clones in this sample may be carry-over from other donors' samples. This chain's CDR3 is CASSGLAGNTGELFF. The CDR3 coding sequence is TGTGCCAGCTCAGGACTAGCGGGGAACACCGGGGAGCTGTTTTTT.